The rows below give T cell receptor beta chains drawn from one sample of a study of breast tumors, draining lymph nodes, adjacent tissues. TCRdb processed the multiplex PCR reads anew with MiXCR; each CDR3 protein has one entry. The table lists approximately 280,000 distinct CDR3 sequences, around 30% of them singletons. The sequenced sample was axillary lymph node tissue. These receptor sequences come from a female donor with breast cancer. Some clones in this sample may be carry-over from other donors' samples. The CDR3 runs from the conserved cysteine through the conserved F or W. A D gene is named only where the DNA matches it firmly. Size is stated for part of the rows, as once, few or many counts, or as a class when the clone is expanded.

>many|TRBV6-5|TRBJ2-5|TRBD2
CASSPGRAETQYF
TGTGCCAGCAGCCCGGGGAGGGCTGAGACCCAGTACTTC
>.|TRBV11-2|TRBJ2-7|.
CASSFGVSYERYF
TGTGCCAGCAGCTTTGGGGTCTCCTACGAGCGGTACTTC
>.|TRBV30|TRBJ2-7|TRBD1
CAWSVQGYGYEQYF
TGTGCCTGGAGTGTACAGGGGTACGGATACGAGCAGTACTTC
>many|TRBV15|TRBJ2-5|TRBD1
CATRGTGQETQYF
TGTGCCACCAGGGGGACAGGGCAAGAGACCCAGTACTTC
>many|TRBV5-5|TRBJ1-5|.
CASSLLLPSLSNQPQHF
TGTGCCAGCAGCCTACTCCTCCCTTCCTTAAGCAATCAGCCCCAGCATTTT
>many|TRBV5-6|TRBJ2-7|TRBD1
CASSFGTGTPYEQYF
TGTGCCAGCAGCTTTGGGACAGGGACCCCCTACGAGCAGTACTTC
>many|TRBV7-2|TRBJ2-1|.
CASSLDSDRNEQFF
TGTGCCAGCAGCTTAGATAGTGACAGAAATGAGCAGTTCTTC
>many|TRBV10-1|TRBJ2-7|.
CASSDNSYEQYF
TGCGCCAGCAGTGACAACTCCTACGAGCAGTACTTC
>once|TRBV5-1|TRBJ2-2|.
CASSLVQGSTEELSF
TGCGCCAGCAGCTTGGTGCAGGGTAGTACCGAGGAGCTGTCTTTT
>.|TRBV11-2|TRBJ2-5|.
CACSLHPRGEEETQCF
TGTGCCTGCAGCTTACACCCTCGCGGGGAGGAGGAGACCCAGTGCTTC
>many|TRBV19|TRBJ2-5|TRBD1
CASSRAGTGFGETQYF
TGTGCCAGTAGTAGGGCCGGGACAGGGTTTGGGGAGACCCAGTACTTC
>.|TRBV12-5|TRBJ1-5|TRBD1
CASGLASHFTDRAGNQPQHF
TGTGCTAGTGGTTTGGCTTCACATTTTACGGACAGGGCCGGCAATCAGCCCCAGCATTTT
>.|TRBV29-1|TRBJ1-2|TRBD1
CSVGTGPYGYTF
TGCAGCGTTGGGACAGGACCCTATGGCTACACCTTC
>many|TRBV6-5|TRBJ1-2|TRBD1
CASSPQGWNGYTF
TGTGCCAGCAGTCCACAGGGGTGGAATGGCTACACCTTC
>.|TRBV7-2|TRBJ1-5|.
CASSLVSGDNQPQHF
TGTGCCAGCAGCTTAGTCTCGGGGGACAATCAGCCCCAGCATTTT
>many|TRBV12-3/TRBV12-4|TRBJ2-5|TRBD2
CATRLAGGHQYF
TGTGCCACGCGACTAGCGGGAGGCCACCAGTACTTC
>.|TRBV28|TRBJ2-3|.
CASSHEPQGGTQYF
TGTGCCAGCAGCCACGAGCCCCAGGGCGGTACGCAGTATTTT
>.|TRBV30|TRBJ2-3|TRBD1
CAWNIGTAKTDTQYF
TGTGCCTGGAACATAGGGACAGCTAAGACAGATACGCAGTATTTT
>.|TRBV7-2|TRBJ1-1|.
CASSRTAGFEGTEAFF
TGTGCCAGCAGCCGGACAGCAGGGTTTGAAGGCACTGAAGCTTTCTTT
>many|TRBV4-1|TRBJ2-3|.
CASSQGGRDTQYF
TGCGCCAGCAGCCAAGGAGGAAGAGATACGCAGTATTTT
>.|TRBV30|TRBJ2-3|.
CAWSGEVFTDTQYF
TGTGCCTGGAGTGGAGAGGTGTTCACAGATACGCAGTATTTT
>many|TRBV9|TRBJ2-2|.
CASSVAGGRGRTGELFF
TGTGCCAGCAGCGTAGCCGGGGGGCGTGGCAGGACCGGGGAGCTGTTTTTT
>many|TRBV6-1|TRBJ2-5|TRBD1
CASSPWGTGGVETQYF
TGTGCCAGCTCCCCCTGGGGGACAGGGGGGGTGGAGACCCAGTACTTC
>many|TRBV5-1|TRBJ2-5|.
CASSLRQEVTQYF
TGCGCCAGCAGCCTGAGACAGGAGGTGACCCAGTACTTC
>once|TRBV20-1|TRBJ2-4|.
CSAIDPGAKTIQYF
TGCAGTGCTATAGATCCAGGGGCCAAAACCATTCAGTACTTC
>many|TRBV10-1|TRBJ2-6|.
CASSESISSGANVLTF
TGCGCCAGCAGTGAGTCGATATCCTCTGGGGCCAACGTCCTGACTTTC
>many|TRBV20-1|TRBJ2-6|TRBD2
CSAPPGLSSGANVLTF
TGCAGTGCTCCTCCGGGACTAAGCTCTGGGGCCAACGTCCTGACTTTC
>few|TRBV29-1|TRBJ1-1|.
CSVGGGNTEAFF
TGCAGCGTTGGGGGGGGGAACACTGAAGCTTTCTTT
>many|TRBV5-6|TRBJ2-1|.
CASSLSPGANYNEQFF
TGTGCCAGCAGCTTGTCCCCGGGCGCGAACTACAATGAGCAGTTCTTC
>many|TRBV19|TRBJ2-7|.
CASSIRGMSYEQYF
TGTGCCAGTAGTATACGGGGTATGTCCTACGAGCAGTACTTC
>many|TRBV5-6|TRBJ2-3|.
CASSLWGGPSGDTQYF
TGTGCCAGCAGCTTGTGGGGCGGCCCCTCGGGGGATACGCAGTATTTT
>few|TRBV28|TRBJ1-2|.
CASSLQALYGYTF
TGTGCCAGCAGTTTACAGGCGCTCTATGGCTACACCTTC
>many|TRBV29-1|TRBJ2-1|TRBD1
CSVARLGQGSVTEQFF
TGCAGCGTTGCTAGACTGGGACAGGGGTCCGTTACTGAGCAGTTCTTC
>few|TRBV3-1|TRBJ2-3|.
CASGWAADTQYF
TGTGCCAGCGGCTGGGCGGCAGATACGCAGTATTTT
>few|TRBV11-2|TRBJ2-5|.
CASSFGPQAEKETQYF
TGTGCCAGCAGCTTTGGCCCTCAGGCGGAGAAAGAGACCCAGTACTTC
>many|TRBV20-1|TRBJ2-1|.
CSALPGESDEQFF
TGCAGTGCCCTCCCGGGAGAGAGTGATGAGCAGTTCTTC
>many|TRBV20-1|TRBJ2-2|TRBD2
CSARGPGTSGKNTGELFF
TGCAGTGCTAGAGGTCCCGGGACTAGCGGGAAGAACACCGGGGAGCTGTTTTTT
>.|TRBV7-9|TRBJ2-3|.
CASSLGNSGADTQYF
TGTGCCAGCAGCTTAGGGAATAGCGGAGCAGATACGCAGTATTTT
>few|TRBV5-1|TRBJ2-7|.
CASSLGTNGINYEQYF
TGCGCCAGCAGCTTGGGGACTAACGGGATTAACTACGAGCAGTACTTC
>once|TRBV6-2/TRBV6-3|TRBJ1-5|.
CASGLNQSQHF
TGTGCCAGCGGATTGAATCAGTCCCAGCATTTT
>many|TRBV3-1|TRBJ2-5|.
CASSRSGETETQYF
TGTGCCAGCAGCCGTAGTGGAGAAACAGAGACCCAGTACTTC
>few|TRBV29-1|TRBJ2-1|TRBD1
CTFGGQGKGYNEQFF
TGCACCTTCGGGGGACAGGGGAAGGGTTACAATGAGCAGTTCTTC
>many|TRBV20-1|TRBJ2-2|.
CSASRAGTNTGELFF
TGCAGTGCGAGTAGGGCGGGAACGAACACCGGGGAGCTGTTTTTT
>.|TRBV15|TRBJ1-4|.
CATSSRSGNEKLFF
TGTGCCACCAGCTCCCGAAGCGGGAATGAAAAACTGTTTTTT
>many|TRBV6-6|TRBJ2-7|.
CASSYRGGRSSEQYF
TGTGCCAGCAGTTACCGTGGGGGTAGATCATCCGAGCAGTACTTC
>many|TRBV19|TRBJ2-3|.
CASSIQITDTQYF
TGTGCCAGTAGTATCCAGATCACAGATACGCAGTATTTT
>many|TRBV5-1|TRBJ2-2|.
CASRSGPPGTGELFF
TGCGCCAGCAGGTCTGGGCCGCCGGGCACCGGGGAGCTGTTTTTT
>many|TRBV7-6|TRBJ2-5|.
CASSLEAASQETQYF
TGTGCCAGCAGCTTAGAGGCAGCGTCCCAAGAGACCCAGTACTTC
>few|TRBV6-2/TRBV6-3|TRBJ2-7|.
CASSRLTEYEQYF
TGTGCCAGCAGCCGCCTGACAGAGTACGAGCAGTACTTC
>many|TRBV7-6|TRBJ1-3|.
CASSLWTLGNTIYF
TGTGCCAGCAGCTTGTGGACACTTGGAAACACCATATATTTT
>many|TRBV19|TRBJ1-4|.
CASSIADPNEKLFF
TGTGCCAGTAGTATAGCAGATCCTAATGAAAAACTGTTTTTT
>.|TRBV7-9|TRBJ2-3|TRBD2
CASSLRTSGTTDTQYF
TGTGCCAGCAGCCTCCGGACTAGCGGGACCACAGATACGCAGTATTTT
>many|TRBV20-1|TRBJ2-3|TRBD2
CSAATSGVTDTQYF
TGCAGTGCTGCGACTAGCGGTGTCACAGATACGCAGTATTTT
>.|TRBV28|TRBJ2-7|TRBD2
CASSSYLAEFTYEQYF
TGTGCCAGCAGTTCCTATCTAGCGGAATTCACCTACGAGCAGTACTTC
>few|TRBV19|TRBJ1-4|TRBD1
CASRPPGGTNERLFF
TGTGCCAGTAGACCACCAGGGGGAACTAATGAAAGACTGTTTTTT
>.|TRBV7-9|TRBJ2-3|TRBD2
CASGLTSGRGTDTQYF
TGTGCCAGCGGACTGACTAGCGGGAGAGGGACAGATACGCAGTATTTT
>.|TRBV24-1|TRBJ1-5|.
CATSDGTSGVREQHF
TGTGCCACCAGTGACGGGACTAGCGGGGTTCGGGAGCAGCATTTT
>.|TRBV7-2|TRBJ1-1|TRBD1
CASSLNRGGTEAFF
TGTGCCAGCAGCTTAAACAGGGGAGGTACTGAAGCTTTCTTT